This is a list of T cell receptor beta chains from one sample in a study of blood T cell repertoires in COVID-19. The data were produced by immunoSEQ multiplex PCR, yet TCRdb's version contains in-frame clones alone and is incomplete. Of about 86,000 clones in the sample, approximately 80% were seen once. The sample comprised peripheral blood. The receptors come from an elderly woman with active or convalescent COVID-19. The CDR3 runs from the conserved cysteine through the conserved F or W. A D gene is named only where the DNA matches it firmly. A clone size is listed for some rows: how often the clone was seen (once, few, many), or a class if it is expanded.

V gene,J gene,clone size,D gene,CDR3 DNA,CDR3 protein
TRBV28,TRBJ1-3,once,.,TGTGCCAGCATAGCACATTTGGATGGAAACACCATATATTTT,CASIAHLDGNTIYF
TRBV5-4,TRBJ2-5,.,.,TGTGCCAGCAGCCGTCGGGGTTCAGAGACCCAGTACTTC,CASSRRGSETQYF
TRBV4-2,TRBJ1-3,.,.,TGTGCCAGCAGCCCAACGGGGGGGGGTGGAAACACCATATATTTT,CASSPTGGGGNTIYF
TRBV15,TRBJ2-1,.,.,TGTGCCACCAGCAGAGTTGCGGATTACAATGAGCAGTTCTTC,CATSRVADYNEQFF
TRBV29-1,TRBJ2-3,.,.,TGCAGCGTTGTACGTCAGGGTCGCACAGATACGCAGTATTTT,CSVVRQGRTDTQYF
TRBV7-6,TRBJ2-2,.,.,TGTGCCAGCAGCTCTAGATCGGCCGGGGAGCTGTTTTTT,CASSSRSAGELFF
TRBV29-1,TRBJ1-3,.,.,TGCAGCGCGACACCCGACTCTGGAAACACCATATATTTT,CSATPDSGNTIYF
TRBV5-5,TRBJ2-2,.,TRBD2,TGTGCCAGCAGCAAGGGACTAGCGGGGAGCACGAACACCGGGGAGCTGTTTTTT,CASSKGLAGSTNTGELFF
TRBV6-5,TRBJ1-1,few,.,TGTGCCAGCATTCCCTCTGGGGGCTTGGGCACTGAAGCTTTCTTT,CASIPSGGLGTEAFF
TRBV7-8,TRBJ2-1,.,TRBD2,TGTGCCAGCAGCAGCCGCGGGGGGCCCCCCGGCGAGGGTTCCTACAATGAGCAGTTCTTC,CASSSRGGPPGEGSYNEQFF
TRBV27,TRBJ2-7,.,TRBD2,TGTGCCAGCAGACCCCTCGGCAGCGGGGGAATCTCGTCCGAGCAGTACTTC,CASRPLGSGGISSEQYF
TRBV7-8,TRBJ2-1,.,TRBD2,TGTGCCAGCAGGTTCCTCCCCCGGACTAGCGGTTACAATGAGCAGTTCTTC,CASRFLPRTSGYNEQFF
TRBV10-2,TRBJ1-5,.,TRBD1,TGCGCCAGCAGTAGGGACAGTGCGTCAAACAATCAGCCCCAGCATTTT,CASSRDSASNNQPQHF